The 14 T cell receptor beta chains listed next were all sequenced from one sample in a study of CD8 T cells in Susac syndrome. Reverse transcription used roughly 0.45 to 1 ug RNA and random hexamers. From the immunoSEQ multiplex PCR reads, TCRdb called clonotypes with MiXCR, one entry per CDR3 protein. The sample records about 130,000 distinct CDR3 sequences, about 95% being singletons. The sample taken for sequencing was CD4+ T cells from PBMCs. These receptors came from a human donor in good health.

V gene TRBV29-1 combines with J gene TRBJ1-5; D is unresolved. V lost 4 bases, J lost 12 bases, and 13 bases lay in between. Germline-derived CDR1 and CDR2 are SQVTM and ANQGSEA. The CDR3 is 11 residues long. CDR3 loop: CSVGQAGSQHF. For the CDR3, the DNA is TGCAGCGTTGGCCAGGCCGGCAGCCAGCATTTT.

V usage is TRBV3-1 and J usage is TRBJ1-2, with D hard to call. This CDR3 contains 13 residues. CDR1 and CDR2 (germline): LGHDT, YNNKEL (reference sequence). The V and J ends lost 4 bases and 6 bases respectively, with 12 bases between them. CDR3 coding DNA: TGTGCCAGCAGCCTCAGGCAATCAAATGGCTACACCTTC. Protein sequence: CASSLRQSNGYTF.

The CDR3 region has the DNA TGTGCCAGTAGTCTTCGACAGGGGATTAATCAGCCCCAGCATTTT. Amino acid sequence: CASSLRQGINQPQHF. The chain has TRBV19 and TRBJ1-5; 8 bases fit TRBD1. The CDR3 has 15 residues. Per the germline V gene, CDR1 is LNHDA and CDR2 is SQIVND (reference sequence). The junction had 7 bases not matched to a gene; V was cut back by 5 bases and J by 4 bases.

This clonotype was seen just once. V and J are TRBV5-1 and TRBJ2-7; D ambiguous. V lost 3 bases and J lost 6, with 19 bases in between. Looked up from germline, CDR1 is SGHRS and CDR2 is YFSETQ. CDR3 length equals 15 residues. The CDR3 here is CASSSTQISIGEQYF. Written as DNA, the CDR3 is TGCGCCAGCAGCTCTACACAGATTTCTATCGGCGAGCAGTACTTC.

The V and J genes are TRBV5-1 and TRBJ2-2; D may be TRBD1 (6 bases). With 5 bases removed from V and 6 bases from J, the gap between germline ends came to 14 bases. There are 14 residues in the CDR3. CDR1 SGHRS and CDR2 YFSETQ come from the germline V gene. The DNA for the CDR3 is TGCGCCAGCAGTTCTTATACAGGGTCCGGGGAGCTGTTTTTT. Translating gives CASSSYTGSGELFF.

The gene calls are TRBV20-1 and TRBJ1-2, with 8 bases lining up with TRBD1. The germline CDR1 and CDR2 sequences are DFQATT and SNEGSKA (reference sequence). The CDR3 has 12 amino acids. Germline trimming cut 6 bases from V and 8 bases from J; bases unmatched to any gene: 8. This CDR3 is CSAPDREGGYTF. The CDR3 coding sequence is TGCAGTGCCCCGGACAGGGAAGGGGGCTACACCTTC.

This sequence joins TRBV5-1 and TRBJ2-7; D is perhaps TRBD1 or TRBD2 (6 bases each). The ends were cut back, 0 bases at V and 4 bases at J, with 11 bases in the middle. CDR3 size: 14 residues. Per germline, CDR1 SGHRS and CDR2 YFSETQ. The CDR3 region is CASSLVGGQYEQYF. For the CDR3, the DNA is TGCGCCAGCAGCTTGGTTGGGGGGCAGTACGAGCAGTACTTC.

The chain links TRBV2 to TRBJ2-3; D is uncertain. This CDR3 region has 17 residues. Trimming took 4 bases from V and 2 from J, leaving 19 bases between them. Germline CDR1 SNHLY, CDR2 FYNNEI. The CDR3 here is CASSVGWAEVDTDTQYF. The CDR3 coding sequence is TGTGCCAGCAGTGTAGGGTGGGCCGAAGTTGACACAGATACGCAGTATTTT.

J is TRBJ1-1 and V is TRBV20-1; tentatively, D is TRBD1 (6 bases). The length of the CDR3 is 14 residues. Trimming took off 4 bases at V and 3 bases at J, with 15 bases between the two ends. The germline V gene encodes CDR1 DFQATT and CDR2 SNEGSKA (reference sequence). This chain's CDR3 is CSATYRTADTEAFF. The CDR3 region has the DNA TGCAGTGCTACCTATAGGACAGCCGACACTGAAGCTTTCTTT.

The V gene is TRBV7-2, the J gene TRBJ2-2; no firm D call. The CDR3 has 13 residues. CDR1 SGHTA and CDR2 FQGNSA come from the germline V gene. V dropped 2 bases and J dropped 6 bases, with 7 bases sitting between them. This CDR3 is CASSLSPAGELFF. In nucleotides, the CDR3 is TGTGCCAGCAGCTTATCCCCCGCCGGGGAGCTGTTTTTT.

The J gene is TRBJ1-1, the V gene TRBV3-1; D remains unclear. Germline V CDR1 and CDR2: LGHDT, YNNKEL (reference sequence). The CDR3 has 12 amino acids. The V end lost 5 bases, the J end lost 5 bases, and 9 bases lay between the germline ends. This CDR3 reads CASSSVGTEAFF. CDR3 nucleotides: TGTGCCAGCAGCTCGGTCGGGACTGAAGCTTTCTTT.

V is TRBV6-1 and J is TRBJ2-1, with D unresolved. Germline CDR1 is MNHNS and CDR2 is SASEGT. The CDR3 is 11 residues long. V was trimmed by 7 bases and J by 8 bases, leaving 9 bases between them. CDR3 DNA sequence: TGTGCCAGCATGAGGCCCTATGAGCAGTTCTTC. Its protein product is CASMRPYEQFF.

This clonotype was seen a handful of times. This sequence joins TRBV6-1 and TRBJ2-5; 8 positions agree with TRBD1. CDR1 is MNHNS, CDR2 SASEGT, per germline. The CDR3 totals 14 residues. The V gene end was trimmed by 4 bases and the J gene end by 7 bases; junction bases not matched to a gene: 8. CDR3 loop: CASSGQGPGMTQYF. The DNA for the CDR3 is TGTGCCAGCAGTGGACAGGGGCCGGGAATGACCCAGTACTTC.

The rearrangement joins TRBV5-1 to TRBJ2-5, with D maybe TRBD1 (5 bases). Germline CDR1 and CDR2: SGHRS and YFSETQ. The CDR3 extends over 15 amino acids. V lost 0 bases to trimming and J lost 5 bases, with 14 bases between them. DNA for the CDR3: TGCGCCAGCAGCTTGGGCAGGGTTATTGAGGAGACCCAGTACTTC. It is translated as CASSLGRVIEETQYF.